The 9 T cell receptor beta chains below were found in one sample sequenced in a study of low-dose radiotherapy and immunotherapy resistance in tumors. Alpha- and beta-chain coverage of first-strand cDNA came from TRAV- and TRBV-specific primers. The authors amplified TCRs for 20 PCR cycles with a constant-region primer and a V-primer adapter. MiXCR was run by TCRdb on the reads, yielding one entry per CDR3 protein. The sample shows tens of thousands of distinct CDR3 sequences, about 25% of them seen only once. This sample's time point: after trial treatment. Noted treatment: LDRT plus nivolumab, ipilimumab, low-dose cyclophosphamide and aspirin (RACIN trial). Sample: PBMCs, taken after low-dose radiotherapy plus immunotherapy. The receptors were sampled from a male donor with prostate cancer.

The chain links TRBV18 to TRBJ2-1; D is undetermined. Germline assignment: CDR1 KGHSH and CDR2 LQKENI. The germline V and J ends were trimmed by 6 bases and 0 bases, with 12 bases remaining between them. The CDR3 consists of 15 residues. CDR3 amino acids: CASSPPEISYNEQFF. As DNA, the CDR3 is TGTGCCAGCTCCCCCCCGGAAATCTCCTACAATGAGCAGTTCTTC.

This clonotype was seen more than once but under ten times. The chain recombines TRBV3-1 with TRBJ2-5; 11 nucleotides match TRBD1. The CDR3 is made up of 17 amino acids. V lost 4 bases to trimming and J lost 0 bases; unmatched junction nucleotides: 7. Germline V gives CDR1 LGHDT, CDR2 YNNKEL (reference sequence). CDR3 region: CASSPDRGQTDQETQYF. CDR3 nucleotides: TGTGCCAGCAGCCCGGACAGGGGGCAAACGGACCAAGAGACCCAGTACTTC.

This clonotype was seen a handful of times. The V and J genes are TRBV3-1 and TRBJ2-5; 11 bases agree with TRBD2. V gave up 3 bases and J gave up 7 bases; unmatched junction bases: 10. CDR3 length: 16 amino acids. Germline values: CDR1 LGHDT, CDR2 YNNKEL (reference sequence). In DNA form, the CDR3 reads TGTGCCAGCAGCCACCTAGGACTAGCGGGCCCGCCGACCCAGTACTTC. It is translated as CASSHLGLAGPPTQYF.

This clonotype was found many times. The chain couples TRBV7-9 to TRBJ2-3; D unresolved. CDR1 SEHNR and CDR2 FQNEAQ come from the germline V gene (reference sequence). V was shortened by 8 bases and J by 0 bases, with 18 bases between the two germline ends. The CDR3 has 16 amino acids. The CDR3 spells CASRSPVALSTDTQYF. The CDR3 nucleotides read TGTGCCAGCCGTTCCCCGGTGGCCCTCAGCACAGATACGCAGTATTTT.

This chain joins TRBV27 and TRBJ2-1; D is possibly TRBD2 (5 bases). CDR1 MNHEY and CDR2 SMNVEV come from the germline V gene (reference sequence). The CDR3 extends over 19 amino acids. Deletions cut 3 bases from V and 5 bases from J, with 26 bases between. The CDR3 protein is CASSFGPLYFHSGDNEQFF. In nucleotides, the CDR3 is TGTGCCAGCAGTTTTGGCCCCCTGTACTTCCATTCCGGGGACAATGAGCAGTTCTTC.

Notes on this clonotype: With a far larger clone one base away, a read error is the likely cause. The rearrangement uses TRBV5-1 and TRBJ2-7; D is uncertain. V was cut by 4 bases and J by 7 bases, with 15 bases left in between. The CDR3 extends over 13 amino acids. Germline V gene lookup returns CDR1 SGHRS and CDR2 YFSETQ. Here the CDR3 reads CASSTAVADEQYF. CDR3 nucleotide sequence: TGCGCCAGCAGCACGGCGGTCGCGGATGAGCAGTACTTC.

This rearrangement joins TRBV20-1 to TRBJ2-3; D tentatively reads TRBD1 or TRBD2 (5 bases each). Germline CDR1 DFQATT, CDR2 SNEGSKA (reference sequence). The CDR3 is made up of 13 amino acids. The CDR3 DNA reads as TGCAGGGCTTCGGGACCGAGCCCAGATACGCAGTATTTT. This gives the protein CRASGPSPDTQYF.

This clonotype was counted at least ten times. The chain links TRBV28 to TRBJ1-5; 12 bases match TRBD1. The V gene's germline CDR1 is MDHEN and CDR2 SYDVKM. J gave up 6 bases and V 3 bases, and 6 bases lay outside the gene matches. This CDR3 has 16 amino acids. CDR3 region: CASSLVGQGAGQPQHF. CDR3 nucleotides: TGTGCCAGCAGTTTGGTGGGACAGGGGGCTGGTCAGCCCCAGCATTTT. The full variable domain, with the rest looked up from reference TRBV28 and TRBJ1-5, is DVKVTQSSRYLVKRTGEKVFLECVQDMDHENMFWYRQDPGLGLRLIYFSYDVKMKEKGDIPEGYSVSREKKERFSLILESASTNQTSMYLCASSLVGQGAGQPQHFGDGTRLSIL.

The V gene is TRBV3-1, the J gene TRBJ2-7; no clear D gene. The CDR3 spans 13 residues. The V and J ends lost 4 bases and 6 bases respectively, with 13 bases between them. In germline, CDR1 is LGHDT, CDR2 YNNKEL (reference sequence). As DNA, the CDR3 is TGTGCCAGCAGCCTCGAACAAGGGCTCGAGCAGTACTTC. Its protein product is CASSLEQGLEQYF.